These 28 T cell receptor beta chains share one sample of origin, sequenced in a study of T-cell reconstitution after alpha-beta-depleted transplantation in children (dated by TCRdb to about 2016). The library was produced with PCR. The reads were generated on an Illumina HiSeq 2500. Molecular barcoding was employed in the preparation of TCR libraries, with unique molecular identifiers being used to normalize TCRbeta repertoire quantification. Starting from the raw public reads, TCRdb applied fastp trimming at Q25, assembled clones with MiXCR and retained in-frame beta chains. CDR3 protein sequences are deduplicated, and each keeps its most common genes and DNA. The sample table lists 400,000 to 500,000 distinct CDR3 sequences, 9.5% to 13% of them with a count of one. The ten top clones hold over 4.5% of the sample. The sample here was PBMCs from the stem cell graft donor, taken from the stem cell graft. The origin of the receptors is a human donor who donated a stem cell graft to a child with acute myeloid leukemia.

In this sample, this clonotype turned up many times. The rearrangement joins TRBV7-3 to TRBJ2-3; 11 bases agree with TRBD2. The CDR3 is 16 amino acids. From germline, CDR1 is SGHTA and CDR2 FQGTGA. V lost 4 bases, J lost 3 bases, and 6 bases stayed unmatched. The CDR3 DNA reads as TGTGCCAGCAGCTGGACTAGCGGGCCACCTACAGATACGCAGTATTTT. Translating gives CASSWTSGPPTDTQYF.

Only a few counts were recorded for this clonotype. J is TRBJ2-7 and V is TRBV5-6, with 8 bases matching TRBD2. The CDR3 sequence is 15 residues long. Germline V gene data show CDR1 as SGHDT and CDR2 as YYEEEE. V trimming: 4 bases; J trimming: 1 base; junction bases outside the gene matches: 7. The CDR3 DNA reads TGTGCCAGCAGCCCCCGGGGGGGGGTATCCTACGAGCAGTACGTC. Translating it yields CASSPRGGVSYEQYV.

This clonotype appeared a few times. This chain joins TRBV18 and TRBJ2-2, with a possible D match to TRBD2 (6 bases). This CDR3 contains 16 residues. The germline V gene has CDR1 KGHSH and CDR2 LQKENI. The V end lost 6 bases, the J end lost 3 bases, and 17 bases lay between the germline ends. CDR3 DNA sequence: TGTGCCAGCTCTCGACCTGGGGGGTTCGACACCGGGGAGCTGTTTTTT. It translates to CASSRPGGFDTGELFF.

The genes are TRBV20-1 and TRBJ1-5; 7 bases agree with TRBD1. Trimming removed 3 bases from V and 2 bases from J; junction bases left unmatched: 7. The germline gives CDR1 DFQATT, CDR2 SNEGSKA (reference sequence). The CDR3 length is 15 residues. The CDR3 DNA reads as TGCAGTGCTAGCTCCCCCAGGGGGGGCAATCAGCCCCAGCATTTT. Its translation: CSASSPRGGNQPQHF.

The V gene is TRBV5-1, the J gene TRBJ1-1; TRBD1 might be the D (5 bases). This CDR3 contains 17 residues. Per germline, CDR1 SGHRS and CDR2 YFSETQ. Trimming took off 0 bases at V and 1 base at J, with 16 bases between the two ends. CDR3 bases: TGCGCCAGCAGCTTGGCGCTCACGGGGGAAAGGAACACTGAAGCTTTCTTT. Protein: CASSLALTGERNTEAFF.

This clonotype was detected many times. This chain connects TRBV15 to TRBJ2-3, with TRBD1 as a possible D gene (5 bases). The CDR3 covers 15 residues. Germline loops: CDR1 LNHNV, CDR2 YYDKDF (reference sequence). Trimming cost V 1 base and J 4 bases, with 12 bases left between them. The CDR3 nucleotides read TGTGCCACCAGCAGAGGGGGCGCGGCTGCAGATACGCAGTATTTT. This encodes CATSRGGAAADTQYF.

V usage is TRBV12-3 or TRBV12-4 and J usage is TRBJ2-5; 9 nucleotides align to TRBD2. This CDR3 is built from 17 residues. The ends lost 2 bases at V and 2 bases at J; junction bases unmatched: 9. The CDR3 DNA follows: TGTGCCAGCAGTTTATCGAGTGGGCTAGCGGGACAAGAGACCCAGTACTTC. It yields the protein CASSLSSGLAGQETQYF.

The CDR3 loop reads CASSQDAGYTF. The DNA for the CDR3 is TGTGCCAGCAGCCAAGACGCTGGCTACACCTTC. The chain couples TRBV3-1 to TRBJ1-2, with D unclear. CDR1 LGHDT and CDR2 YNNKEL come from the germline V gene (reference sequence). The CDR3 is 11 residues long. Trimming left V 0 bases short and J 7 bases short, with 3 bases between.

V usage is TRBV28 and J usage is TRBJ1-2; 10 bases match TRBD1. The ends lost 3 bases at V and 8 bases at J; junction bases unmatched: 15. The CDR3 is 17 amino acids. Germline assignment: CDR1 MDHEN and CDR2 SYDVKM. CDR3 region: CASSFPPQGQGGKGYTF. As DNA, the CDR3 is TGTGCCAGCAGTTTTCCCCCCCAAGGACAGGGGGGTAAGGGCTACACCTTC.

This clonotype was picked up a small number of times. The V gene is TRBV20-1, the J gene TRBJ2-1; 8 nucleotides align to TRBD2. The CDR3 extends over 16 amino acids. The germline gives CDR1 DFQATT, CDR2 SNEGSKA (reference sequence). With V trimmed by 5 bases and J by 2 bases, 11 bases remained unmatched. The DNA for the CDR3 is TGCAGTGCTGGAATCGGCGGGGGGTCTACCTACAATGAGCAGTTCTTC. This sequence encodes CSAGIGGGSTYNEQFF.

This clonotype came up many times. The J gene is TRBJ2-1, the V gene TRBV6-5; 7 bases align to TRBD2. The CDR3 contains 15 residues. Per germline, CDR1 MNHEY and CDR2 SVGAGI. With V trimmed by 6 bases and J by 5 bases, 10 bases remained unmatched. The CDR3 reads CASSKTSLKNNEQFF. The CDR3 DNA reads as TGTGCCAGCAGCAAGACTAGCTTAAAAAACAATGAGCAGTTCTTC.

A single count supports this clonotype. The CDR3 nucleotides read TGTGCCAGCAGGACCGGGACAGGGGGAGAAAAACTGTTTTTT. Amino acid sequence: CASRTGTGGEKLFF. The V gene is TRBV6-1, the J gene TRBJ1-4; 11 positions agree with TRBD1. Germline V CDR1 and CDR2: MNHNS, SASEGT. The CDR3 covers 14 residues. Unmatched junction bases numbered 5, after V lost 6 bases and J lost 8 bases.

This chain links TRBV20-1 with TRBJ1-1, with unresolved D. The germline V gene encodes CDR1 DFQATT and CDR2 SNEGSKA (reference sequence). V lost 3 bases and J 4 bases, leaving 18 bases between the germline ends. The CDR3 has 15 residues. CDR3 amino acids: CSARMPVGSGTEAFF. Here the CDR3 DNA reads TGCAGTGCTAGGATGCCGGTAGGTAGTGGCACTGAAGCTTTCTTT.

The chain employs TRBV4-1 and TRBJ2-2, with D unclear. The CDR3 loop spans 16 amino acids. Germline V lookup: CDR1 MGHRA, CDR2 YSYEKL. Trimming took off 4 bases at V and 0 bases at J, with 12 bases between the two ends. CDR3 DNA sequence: TGCGCCAGCAGCCTTGGAATCAGCGCGAACACCGGGGAGCTGTTTTTT. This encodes CASSLGISANTGELFF.

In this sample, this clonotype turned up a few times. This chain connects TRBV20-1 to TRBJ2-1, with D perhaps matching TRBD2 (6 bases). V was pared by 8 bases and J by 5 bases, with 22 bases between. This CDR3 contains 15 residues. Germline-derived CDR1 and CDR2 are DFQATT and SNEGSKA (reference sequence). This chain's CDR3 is CSIRRGITRNNEQFF. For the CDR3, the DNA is TGCAGTATACGACGGGGGATTACTCGCAACAATGAGCAGTTCTTC.

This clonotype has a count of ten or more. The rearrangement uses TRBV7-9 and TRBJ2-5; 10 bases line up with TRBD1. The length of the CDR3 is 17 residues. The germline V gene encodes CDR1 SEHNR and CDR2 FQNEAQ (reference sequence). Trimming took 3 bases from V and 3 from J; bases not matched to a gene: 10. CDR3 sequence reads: CASSFPGTGDAKETQYF. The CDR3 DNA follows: TGTGCCAGCAGCTTTCCCGGGACAGGGGACGCTAAAGAGACCCAGTACTTC.

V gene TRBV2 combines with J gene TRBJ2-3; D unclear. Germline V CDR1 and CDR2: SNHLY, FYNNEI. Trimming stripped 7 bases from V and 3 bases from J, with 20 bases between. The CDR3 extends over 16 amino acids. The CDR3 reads CASTGSWVTVTDTQYF. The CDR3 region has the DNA TGTGCCAGCACCGGCTCTTGGGTTACAGTAACAGATACGCAGTATTTT.

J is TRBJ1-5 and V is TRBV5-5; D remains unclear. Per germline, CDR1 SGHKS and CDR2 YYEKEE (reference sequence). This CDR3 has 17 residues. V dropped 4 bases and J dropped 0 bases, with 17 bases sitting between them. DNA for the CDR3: TGTGCCAGCAGCCCCGAAGTTTCCCCCTATAGCAATCAGCCCCAGCATTTT. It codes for CASSPEVSPYSNQPQHF.

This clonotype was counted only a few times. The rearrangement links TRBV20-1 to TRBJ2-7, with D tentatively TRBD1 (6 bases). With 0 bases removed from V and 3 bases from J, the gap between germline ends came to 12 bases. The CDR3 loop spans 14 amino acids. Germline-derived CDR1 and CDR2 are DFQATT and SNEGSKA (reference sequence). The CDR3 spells CSARDRRGGYEQYF. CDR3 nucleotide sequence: TGCAGTGCTAGAGATCGGAGAGGGGGCTACGAGCAGTACTTC.

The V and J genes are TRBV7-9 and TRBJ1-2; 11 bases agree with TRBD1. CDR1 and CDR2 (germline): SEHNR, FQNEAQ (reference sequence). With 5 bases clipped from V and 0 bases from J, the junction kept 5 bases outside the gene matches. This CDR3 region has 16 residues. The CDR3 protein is CASSPAGQGANYGYTF. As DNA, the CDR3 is TGTGCCAGCAGCCCGGCGGGACAGGGGGCTAACTATGGCTACACCTTC.

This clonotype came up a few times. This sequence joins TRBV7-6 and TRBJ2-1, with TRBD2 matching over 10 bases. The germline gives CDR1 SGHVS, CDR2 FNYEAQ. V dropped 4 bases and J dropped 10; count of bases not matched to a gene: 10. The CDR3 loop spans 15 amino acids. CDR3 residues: CASSSQAGGPKEQFF. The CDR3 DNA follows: TGTGCCAGCAGCTCGCAAGCGGGAGGGCCTAAGGAGCAGTTCTTC.

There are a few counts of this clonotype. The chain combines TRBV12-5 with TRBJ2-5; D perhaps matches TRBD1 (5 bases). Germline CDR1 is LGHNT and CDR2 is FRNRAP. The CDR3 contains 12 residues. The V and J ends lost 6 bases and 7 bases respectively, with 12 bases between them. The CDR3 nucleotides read TGTGCTAGTGGCACCAGGGTGGGGACCCAGTACTTC. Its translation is CASGTRVGTQYF. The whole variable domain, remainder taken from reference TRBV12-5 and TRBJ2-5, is DARVTQTPRHKVTEMGQEVTMRCQPILGHNTVFWYRQTMMQGLELLAYFRNRAPLDDSGMPKDRFSAEMPDATLATLKIQPSEPRDSAVYFCASGTRVGTQYFGPGTRLLVL.

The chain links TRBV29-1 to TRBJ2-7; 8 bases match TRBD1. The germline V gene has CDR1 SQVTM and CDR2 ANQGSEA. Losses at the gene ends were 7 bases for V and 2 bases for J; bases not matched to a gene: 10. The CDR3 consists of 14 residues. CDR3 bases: TGCAGCGCGGGCACCGGGACAGGTACCTACGAGCAGTACTTC. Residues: CSAGTGTGTYEQYF.

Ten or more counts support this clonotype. In DNA, the CDR3 is TGCAGTGCTGGGACTAGCGGAGAGACCCAGTACTTC. This encodes CSAGTSGETQYF. The V gene is TRBV20-1, the J gene TRBJ2-5; 11 nucleotides align to TRBD2. This CDR3 comprises 12 residues. Germline V gives CDR1 DFQATT, CDR2 SNEGSKA (reference sequence). The trim removed 5 bases at V and 4 bases at J, leaving 0 bases unmatched.

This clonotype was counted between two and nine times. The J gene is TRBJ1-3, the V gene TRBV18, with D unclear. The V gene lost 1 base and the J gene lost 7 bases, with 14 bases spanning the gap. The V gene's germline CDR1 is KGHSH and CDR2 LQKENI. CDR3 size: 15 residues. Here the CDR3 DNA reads TGTGCCAGCTCACCACGCCCCGAGCTCAAGAACACCATATATTTT. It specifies CASSPRPELKNTIYF. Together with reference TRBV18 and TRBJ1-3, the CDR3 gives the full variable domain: NAGVMQNPRHLVRRRGQEARLRCSPMKGHSHVYWYRQLPEEGLKFMVYLQKENIIDESGMPKERFSAEFPKEGPSILRIQQVVRGDSAAYFCASSPRPELKNTIYFGEGSWLTVV.

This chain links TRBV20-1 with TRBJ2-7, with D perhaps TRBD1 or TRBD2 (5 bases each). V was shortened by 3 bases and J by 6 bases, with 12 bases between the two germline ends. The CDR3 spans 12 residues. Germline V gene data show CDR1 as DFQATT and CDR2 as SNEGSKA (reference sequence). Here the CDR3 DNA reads TGCAGTGCTAGTCCCGGGGCGGCCGAGCAGTACTTC. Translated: CSASPGAAEQYF.

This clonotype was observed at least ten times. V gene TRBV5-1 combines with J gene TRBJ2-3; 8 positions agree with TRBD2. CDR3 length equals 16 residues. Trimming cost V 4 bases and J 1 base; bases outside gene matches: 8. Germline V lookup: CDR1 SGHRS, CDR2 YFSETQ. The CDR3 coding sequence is TGCGCCAGCAGCGCACCACTAGCGGACGGCACAGATACGCAGTATTTT. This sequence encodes CASSAPLADGTDTQYF.

CDR3 residues: CSAQRGGNTDTQYF. The CDR3 DNA sequence: TGCAGTGCCCAACGGGGAGGAAACACAGATACGCAGTATTTT. The chain employs TRBV20-1 and TRBJ2-3; D may be TRBD2 (6 bases). The CDR3 totals 14 residues. Germline values: CDR1 DFQATT, CDR2 SNEGSKA (reference sequence). Trimming took 6 bases from V and 2 from J, leaving 15 bases between them.